The 10 T cell receptor beta chains reported below all come from one sample, sequenced in a study of Tregs in tolerant kidney transplant recipients. The data were produced by immunoSEQ multiplex PCR, yet TCRdb's version contains in-frame clones alone and is incomplete. Here the sample spans under 300,000 clones, 65% to 85% being singletons. Sequencing used CD4+ T cells from blood. Receptor source: a human donor in good health.

The genes are TRBV5-1 and TRBJ2-1; 7 bases align to TRBD2. The CDR3 runs 15 residues. The V segment lost 0 bases and the J segment 12 bases; nucleotides outside the gene matches: 12. The germline CDR1 and CDR2 sequences are SGHRS and YFSETQ. CDR3 protein: CASSLDPGRVGGQFF. The CDR3 region has the DNA TGCGCCAGCAGCTTGGACCCAGGGAGGGTCGGGGGGCAGTTCTTC.

The genes are TRBV6-5 and TRBJ1-2; 7 bases are a match to TRBD1. Germline V gene sequence: CDR1 MNHEY, CDR2 SVGAGI. CDR3 size: 13 residues. The ends lost 6 bases at V and 2 bases at J; junction bases unmatched: 3. The CDR3 sequence: CASSLQGNYGYTF. CDR3 DNA sequence: TGTGCCAGCAGCCTACAGGGGAACTATGGCTACACCTTC.

The rearrangement uses TRBV29-1 and TRBJ2-5; TRBD1 matches at 10 bases. V lost 4 bases to trimming and J lost 4 bases; unmatched junction nucleotides: 3. The CDR3 totals 13 residues. CDR1 is SQVTM, CDR2 ANQGSEA, per germline. DNA of the CDR3: TGCAGCGTTGGCGGACAGGGGGGAGAGACCCAGTACTTC. Its protein product is CSVGGQGGETQYF. Drawing the rest from reference TRBV29-1 and TRBJ2-5, the complete variable domain is SAVISQKPSRDICQRGTSLTIQCQVDSQVTMMFWYRQQPGQSLTLIATANQGSEATYESGFVIDKFPISRPNLTFSTLTVSNMSPEDSSIYLCSVGGQGGETQYFGPGTRLLVL.

V and J are TRBV19 and TRBJ1-5; D possibly corresponds to TRBD1 (6 bases). In germline, CDR1 is LNHDA, CDR2 SQIVND (reference sequence). The germline V and J ends were trimmed by 5 bases and 2 bases, with 10 bases remaining between them. The CDR3 contains 14 residues. CDR3 residues: CASSWGRGNQPQHF. The CDR3 DNA is TGTGCCAGTAGTTGGGGGCGCGGCAATCAGCCCCAGCATTTT.

The chain is built from TRBV9 and TRBJ2-5; 7 positions match TRBD2. The J call is in doubt because the DNA end fits TRBJ2-7 better. Germline assignment: CDR1 SGDLS and CDR2 YYNGEE. The length of the CDR3 is 14 residues. CDR3 amino acids: CASSPSGNSYEQYF. CDR3 DNA sequence: TGTGCCAGCAGCCCCAGCGGGAACTCCTACGAGCAGTACTTC.

J is TRBJ2-7 and V is TRBV7-6; no clear D. The V and J ends lost 0 bases and 2 bases respectively, with 5 bases between them. CDR1 and CDR2 (germline): SGHVS, FNYEAQ. CDR3 length: 13 amino acids. CDR3 loop: CASSLAPTYEQYF. The CDR3 nucleotides read TGTGCCAGCAGCTTAGCCCCGACCTACGAGCAGTACTTC.

The V call is TRBV11-2, the J call TRBJ2-3; unclear D gene. V lost 1 base and J 3 bases, leaving 8 bases between the germline ends. Germline lookup yields CDR1 SGHAT and CDR2 FQNNGV. The CDR3 length is 14 residues. CDR3 loop: CASSLASRTDTQYF. The CDR3 DNA follows: TGTGCCAGCAGCTTAGCAAGCCGAACAGATACGCAGTATTTT. Together with reference TRBV11-2 and TRBJ2-3, the CDR3 gives the full variable domain: EAGVAQSPRYKIIEKRQSVAFWCNPISGHATLYWYQQILGQGPKLLIQFQNNGVVDDSQLPKDRFSAERLKGVDSTLKIQPAKLEDSAVYLCASSLASRTDTQYFGPGTRLTVL.

This clone has more than one count but fewer than ten. The chain has TRBV7-2 and TRBJ2-2; TRBD2 matches 9 bases. V lost 1 base, J lost 6 bases, and 6 bases stayed unmatched. Per the germline V gene, CDR1 is SGHTA and CDR2 is FQGNSA. The CDR3 is 16 residues long. The CDR3 loop is CASSLGGGREAGELFF. In nucleotides, the CDR3 is TGTGCCAGCAGCTTAGGGGGCGGGAGGGAGGCCGGGGAGCTGTTTTTT.

J is TRBJ2-1 and V is TRBV7-8; D uncertain. Germline CDR1 is SGHVS and CDR2 is FQNEAQ. This CDR3 has 16 residues. V was clipped by 2 bases and J by 9 bases, with 20 bases between them. The CDR3 spells CASSLMSAITGSEQFF. The CDR3 DNA follows: TGTGCCAGCAGCTTAATGAGTGCTATCACGGGTTCTGAGCAGTTCTTC.

CDR3 nucleotide sequence: TGTGCCAGCAGGCAATCAAGGCAGGGGTTCTACGAGCAGTACTTC. This codes for CASRQSRQGFYEQYF. This chain connects TRBV6-5 to TRBJ2-7, with D perhaps matching TRBD1 (6 bases). The length of the CDR3 is 15 residues. Germline V gives CDR1 MNHEY, CDR2 SVGAGI. Trimming took off 6 bases at V and 3 bases at J, with 18 bases between the two ends.